Sequencing of this T cell receptor beta chain was carried out in a study of beta chain features in type 1 diabetes (dated by TCRdb to the late 2010s). In terms of the full investigation: No differences in mean age, gender distribution, total cell number or subset yield were found between patients and healthy donors. Whereas all 30 or so donors provided naive and central memory subsets, regulatory and stem cell-like memory subsets were isolated from just 8 patients and roughly 8 healthy donors. In the study, recently diagnosed type 1 diabetes patients and matched healthy donors were compared on the TCRB repertoires of their sorted circulating CD4+ T cell subsets. A total of 85 million to 110 million sorted cells were examined across all samples, and RNA yield correlated strongly with the number of cells per subset.

The entire isolated RNA was reverse transcribed using the High Capacity cDNA Reverse Transcription Kit, and thus expressed TCRB transcripts were sequenced. Naive, central memory and regulatory T cell samples underwent deep immunoSEQ sequencing, averaging around 4 million total reads per sample. Sorted cells were lysed in RLT buffer, and RNA was extracted using DNase-treated RNeasy Micro or Mini kits according to cell number. Each cell subset was processed separately to prevent cross-contamination, with patient and healthy donor samples processed together. TCRB sequences were amplified from cDNA with the immunoSEQ multiplex PCR, producing 87-bp fragments spanning the CDR3 region. Sequencing of the amplicons was performed on the Illumina HiSeq platform. The published analysis was carried out like this. PCR bias was computationally corrected using synthetic template baselines, reads within Hamming distance 2 were collapsed, and singletons that could not be merged were discarded. Reads were aligned against IMGT to assign V, D and J genes, CDR3 length and insertions or deletions at six rearrangement sites. Clonotype counts were normalized to sorted cell number within each subset before computing true diversity and Gini coefficients with the tcR R package. Repertoire sharing was quantified using the overlap coefficient calculated on TCRB nucleotide sequences. Out-of-frame TCRB sequences from naive cells were analyzed to stand in for the pre-selection repertoire. TCRdb retrieved this table from immuneACCESS and kept in-frame rearrangements only. Not all clones are present; in checked studies, unresolved V genes account for under half, and no reason is known for the remainder. V, J and clone size are taken as reported in that table, and D and trimming were inferred from the DNA itself. In all, the sample holds fewer than 900,000 clones, and around a sixth of those were seen once. Together, the top ten hold 0.023% of the sample.

A single peripheral blood draw of about 116 mL on average was collected from each donor into heparinised tubes. A BD FACSAria II and a panel including CD45RO, CCR7, CD25, CD127, CD95 and CD27 were used to sort naive, central memory, regulatory and stem cell-like memory CD4+ T cells. Purity was above 95% for every sorted population. Right away, PBMCs were isolated by Lymphoprep density gradient centrifugation and were stained directly, with no culture step. So that batch effects would be minimized, each experiment stained and sorted samples in pairs, pairing one healthy donor with one patient. This clone has a handful of counts. Its antigen target is currently unknown. Per-nucleotide qualities are absent, and no much larger clonotype sits a single base away. What the study reported, not specific to this receptor: At VDJ recombination sites, type 1 diabetes patients had fewer insertions and more deleted nucleotides, which implies abnormalities in thymic rearrangement. Because cDNA was sequenced instead of genomic DNA, activated cells with high expression could be over-represented, although the groups did not differ in activation or CD3 levels. PCR may preferentially amplify shorter templates, but because patient and control samples were amplified and corrected together, any resulting skew would affect both groups equally. In all four CD4+ subsets, TCRB CDR3 length was moderately but significantly shorter in type 1 diabetes patients. HLA sub-analyses involved small numbers of individuals, so any influence of HLA type on TCRB rearrangement remained unresolved. Naive, central memory and regulatory TCRB repertoires appeared to be more similar among patients than among healthy donors.

Material for sequencing was naive CD4+ T cells from blood. The cell subset or site label for this specimen denotes: true naive CD4+ T cells. The source is a young woman in good health.

The CDR3 reads CASSPEGSGYTF. The nucleotide sequence reads TGTGCCAGCAGCCCCGAGGGTTCTGGCTACACCTTC. The V gene is TRBV6-5 and the J gene is TRBJ1-2; the D gene assignment is ambiguous. The CDR3 sequence holds 12 residues, the cysteine and phenylalanine included. Only the CDR3 DNA stays, 36 bases, in frame from base 1. For CDR1 and CDR2, the germline V gene lists MNHEY and SVGAGI. V and J are truncated by 6 bases and 7 bases respectively, leaving an intervening sequence of 12 bases.